The text below deals with one T cell receptor (beta chain). This clonotype turned up a few times. Its antigen target is currently unknown. Per-base quality was not reported, and no clone a single base away is much larger than it. To demonstrate the VDJtools post-analysis software, the study profiled TCR beta repertoires from the peripheral blood of about 13 young patients with multiple sclerosis. The patients with multiple sclerosis were children and adolescents between 6 and 15 years of age. The library was prepared using PCR. Sequencing was performed on an Illumina HiSeq 2500. Unique molecular identifiers were incorporated into TCR beta cDNA libraries to reduce PCR and sequencing biases. Every 1 to 10 million input T cells yielded about 500,000 cDNA molecules, meaning each molecule approximated one T cell. The patient libraries were prepared and sequenced using the same protocol as the earlier healthy control dataset. Samples belonging to the same batch were prepared together, multiplexed and sequenced on a shared HiSeq lane. In the paper's pipeline: MIGEC handled the raw barcoded reads, throwing out single-read molecular identifier groups before consensus assembly and CDR3 extraction. VDJtools was used for post-analysis of the clonotype tables, and diversity was normalized by down-sampling every dataset to the size of the smallest sample. Repertoire overlap clustering matched CDR3 amino acid but not nucleotide sequences to correct batch-related cross-sample contamination. The public reads were quality trimmed at Q25 with fastp and then assembled into clones with MiXCR by TCRdb, keeping productive beta chains. CDR3 protein sequences are deduplicated, and each keeps its most common genes and DNA. V and J calls and clone size were set by TCRdb, not the authors. The sample contains fewer than 600,000 distinct CDR3 sequences, 40% to 55% of them found a single time. Of the sample, 9% to 14% falls within the top ten clones.

From cysteine to phenylalanine, the CDR3 is 14 amino acids long. Just CDR3 DNA is preserved here, 42 bases in frame from base 1. Relative to germline, V is 4 bases shorter and J is 3 bases shorter, with 12 bases between their ends. According to the germline V gene, CDR1 reads SGHDN and CDR2 reads FVKESK. These data are taken from a study of post-analysis software for immune sequencing data (dated by TCRdb to the mid-2010s). Describing the broader study: The recorded disease courses included relapsing-remitting, secondary progressive and progressive-relapsing multiple sclerosis, and some patients had no subtype annotation. The patient repertoires were set against under 13 previously published healthy control repertoires from donors whose ages ranged from about 6 to 25 years. A subset of samples was prepared in parallel using single-end sample barcoding, then pooled and co-amplified after Illumina adapter ligation.

Paper-wide results and their limitations: Patients showed significantly higher frequencies than controls for a handful of TRBV segments, among them TRBV5-6, TRBV5-1 and TRBV20-1. Direct clustering with F measure revealed strong co-clustering of samples prepared in the same batch, which led to a batch-effect correction. Normalized Chao1 diversity was significantly lower in multiple sclerosis patients than controls, suggesting substantial peripheral T-cell clonal expansion. The control group was slightly older than the multiple sclerosis patient group.

The source of this sequence is a girl aged 5 to 17 with multiple sclerosis. The sample was blood. The rearrangement joined TRBV14 to TRBJ2-5; 5 matching bases give a weak D call of TRBD2. The CDR3 protein is CASSLRLSKETQYF. The sequenced DNA: TGTGCCAGCAGCCTCCGACTATCTAAAGAGACCCAGTACTTC.